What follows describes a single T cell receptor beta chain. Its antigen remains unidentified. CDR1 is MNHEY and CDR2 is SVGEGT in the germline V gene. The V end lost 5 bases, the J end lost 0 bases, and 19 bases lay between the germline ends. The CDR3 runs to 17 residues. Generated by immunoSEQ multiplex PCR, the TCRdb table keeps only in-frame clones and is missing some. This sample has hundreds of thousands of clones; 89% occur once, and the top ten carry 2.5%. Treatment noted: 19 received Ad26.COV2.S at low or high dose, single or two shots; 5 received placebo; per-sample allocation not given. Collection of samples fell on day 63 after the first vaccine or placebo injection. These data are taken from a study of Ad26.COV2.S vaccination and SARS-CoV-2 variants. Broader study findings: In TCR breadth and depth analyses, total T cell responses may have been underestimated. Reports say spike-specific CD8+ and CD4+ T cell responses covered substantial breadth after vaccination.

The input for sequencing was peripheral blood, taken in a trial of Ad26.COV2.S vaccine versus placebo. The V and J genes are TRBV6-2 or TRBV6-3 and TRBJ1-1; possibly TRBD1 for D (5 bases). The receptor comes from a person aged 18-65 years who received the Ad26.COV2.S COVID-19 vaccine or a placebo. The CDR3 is CASSPLGGPFLNTEAFF. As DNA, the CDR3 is TGTGCCAGCAGTCCCCTCGGGGGACCTTTTTTGAACACTGAAGCTTTCTTT.